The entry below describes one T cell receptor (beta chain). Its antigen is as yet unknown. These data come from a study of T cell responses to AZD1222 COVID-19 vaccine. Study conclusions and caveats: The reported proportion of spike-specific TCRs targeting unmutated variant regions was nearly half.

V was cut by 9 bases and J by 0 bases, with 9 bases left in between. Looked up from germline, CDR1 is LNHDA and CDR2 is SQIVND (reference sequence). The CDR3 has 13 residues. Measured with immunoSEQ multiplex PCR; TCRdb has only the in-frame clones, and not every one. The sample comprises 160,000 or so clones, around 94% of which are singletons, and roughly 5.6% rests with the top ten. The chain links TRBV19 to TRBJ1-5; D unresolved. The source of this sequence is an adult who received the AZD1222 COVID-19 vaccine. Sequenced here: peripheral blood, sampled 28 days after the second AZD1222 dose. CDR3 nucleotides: TGTGCCAGCCACACGTATAGCAATCAGCCCCAGCATTTT. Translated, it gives CASHTYSNQPQHF.